The 19 T cell receptor beta chains below were found in one sample sequenced in a study of T cell responses to AZD1222 COVID-19 vaccine. Here immunoSEQ multiplex PCR was the method, and the copy in TCRdb shows in-frame clones only, minus some. The sample contains approximately 93,000 clones, roughly nine tenths of which appear only once. Sequencing used peripheral blood, obtained 28 days after the second AZD1222 dose. The receptors come from an adult who received the AZD1222 COVID-19 vaccine.

The gene calls are TRBV3-1 (or the pseudogene TRBV3-2) and TRBJ2-1, with 15 positions matching TRBD2. V lost 1 base, J lost 2 bases, and 9 bases stayed unmatched. There are 20 residues in the CDR3. Germline CDR1 is LGHDT and CDR2 is YNNKEL (reference sequence). The DNA for the CDR3 is TGTGCCAGCAGCCAAGGGATGGGACTAGCGGGGGGTTTTACCTACAATGAGCAGTTCTTC. This sequence encodes CASSQGMGLAGGFTYNEQFF.

This clone has just a few counts. The chain is built from TRBV27 and TRBJ1-2, with TRBD1 as a possible D gene (5 bases). Trimming took off 5 bases at V and 1 base at J, with 17 bases between the two ends. This CDR3 comprises 16 residues. The germline V gene has CDR1 MNHEY and CDR2 SMNVEV (reference sequence). CDR3 protein: CASSPSQGPLNYGYTF. The CDR3 DNA is TGTGCCAGCAGTCCCTCCCAGGGTCCCCTTAACTATGGCTACACCTTC.

The rearrangement joins TRBV6-1 to TRBJ1-4, with 8 positions matching TRBD1. Trimming removed 1 base from V and 8 bases from J; junction bases left unmatched: 3. Germline values: CDR1 MNHNS, CDR2 SASEGT. The CDR3 covers 14 residues. The CDR3 nucleotides read TGTGCCAGCAGTGAAGACAGGGGGAGGGAAAAACTGTTTTTT. Translation: CASSEDRGREKLFF.

The chain links TRBV18 to TRBJ2-2; no clear D gene. CDR3 length equals 12 residues. V was trimmed by 6 bases and J by 0 bases, leaving 2 bases between them. The germline V gene has CDR1 KGHSH and CDR2 LQKENI. The CDR3 DNA reads as TGTGCCAGCTCGCCGAACACCGGGGAGCTGTTTTTT. Translating it yields CASSPNTGELFF.

The chain links TRBV19 to TRBJ2-2, with 7 nucleotides matching TRBD2. CDR3 length: 15 amino acids. In germline, CDR1 is LNHDA, CDR2 SQIVND (reference sequence). With V trimmed by 3 bases and J by 2 bases, 3 bases remained unmatched. The CDR3 region has the DNA TGTGCCAGTAGTATCTCGGGGGGTAACACCGGGGAGCTGTTTTTT. It translates to CASSISGGNTGELFF.

The chain couples TRBV19 to TRBJ1-1, with D possibly matching TRBD1 (5 bases). The germline V and J ends were trimmed by 2 bases and 5 bases, with 9 bases remaining between them. CDR3 length equals 13 residues. The germline CDR1 and CDR2 sequences are LNHDA and SQIVND (reference sequence). As DNA, the CDR3 is TGTGCCAGTAGTATAATGGGGGAAACTGAAGCTTTCTTT. Residues: CASSIMGETEAFF.

The gene calls are TRBV9 and TRBJ2-2, with 9 bases fitting TRBD1. The germline CDR1 and CDR2 sequences are SGDLS and YYNGEE. This CDR3 is 15 amino acids long. After removal of 4 bases from V and 7 bases from J, the junction contained 8 bases not matched to a gene. In DNA, the CDR3 is TGTGCCAGCAGCCCAAGGACAGGGGAAGGCGGGGAGCTGTTTTTT. Protein sequence: CASSPRTGEGGELFF. Based on the CDR3 plus reference TRBV9 and TRBJ2-2, the full variable domain is DSGVTQTPKHLITATGQRVTLRCSPRSGDLSVYWYQQSLDQGLQFLIQYYNGEERAKGNILERFSAQQFPDLHSELNLSSLELGDSALYFCASSPRTGEGGELFFGEGSRLTVL.

This clone was observed once. The chain has TRBV10-3 and TRBJ2-3, with TRBD1 identical over 7 bases. Germline V CDR1 and CDR2: ENHRY, SYGVKD. Germline trimming cut 8 bases from V and 2 bases from J; bases unmatched to any gene: 16. The CDR3 spans 17 residues. CDR3 DNA sequence: TGTGCCATCGGGTCCGATGGGACAGCAGAACCCACAGATACGCAGTATTTT. Its protein is CAIGSDGTAEPTDTQYF.

Written as DNA, the CDR3 is TGTGCCAGCAGTTTGTGGGGGAATGAAAAACTGTTTTTT. It encodes CASSLWGNEKLFF. J is TRBJ1-4 and V is TRBV12-3 or TRBV12-4; D might be TRBD1 (5 bases). Trimming removed 3 bases from V and 5 bases from J, with 7 bases in between. There are 13 residues in the CDR3.

This clone was detected only a few times. This sequence joins TRBV23-1 and TRBJ1-5; maybe TRBD1 (5 bases). TRBV23-1 is designated an ORF whose function remains uncertain. CDR3 length: 16 amino acids. V dropped 3 bases and J dropped 2 bases, with 14 bases sitting between them. The CDR3 spells CASSHHGRDGNQPQHF. The CDR3 coding sequence is TGCGCCAGCAGTCACCATGGGAGGGACGGCAATCAGCCCCAGCATTTT.

This sequence joins TRBV2 and TRBJ1-6, with D perhaps matching TRBD1 (5 bases). The CDR3 loop spans 14 amino acids. With 4 bases removed from V and 8 bases from J, the gap between germline ends came to 12 bases. Germline CDR1 is SNHLY and CDR2 is FYNNEI. In DNA form, the CDR3 reads TGTGCCAGCAGTGTTGGCAGGGTGGATTCACCCCTCCACTTT. Its translation is CASSVGRVDSPLHF.

The chain has TRBV6-2 or TRBV6-3 and TRBJ2-7; the D is unclear. The CDR3 runs 16 residues. The V end lost 5 bases, the J end lost 2 bases, and 19 bases lay between the germline ends. Germline CDR1 and CDR2: MNHEY and SVGEGT. DNA for the CDR3: TGTGCCAGCAGTCCAGCAGTGGTGACACTACCCTACGAGCAGTACGTC. This gives the protein CASSPAVVTLPYEQYV.

The rearrangement joins TRBV9 to TRBJ1-5; 8 nucleotides align to TRBD1. CDR1 and CDR2 from the germline V gene are SGDLS and YYNGEE. Trimming cost V 3 bases and J 4 bases; bases outside gene matches: 6. The CDR3 sequence is 15 residues long. The CDR3 DNA sequence: TGTGCCAGCAGCGCCGACTGGACAGGGAATCAGCCCCAGCATTTT. This codes for CASSADWTGNQPQHF.

This clone was picked up one time. This chain joins TRBV9 and TRBJ1-2; D not certain. V gave up 4 bases and J gave up 4 bases, with 17 bases separating them. The CDR3 runs to 15 residues. The V gene's germline CDR1 is SGDLS and CDR2 YYNGEE. The CDR3 reads CASSPEGGRLYGYTF. CDR3 DNA sequence: TGTGCCAGCAGCCCGGAGGGCGGACGGCTCTATGGCTACACCTTC. The whole variable domain, remainder taken from reference TRBV9 and TRBJ1-2, is DSGVTQTPKHLITATGQRVTLRCSPRSGDLSVYWYQQSLDQGLQFLIQYYNGEERAKGNILERFSAQQFPDLHSELNLSSLELGDSALYFCASSPEGGRLYGYTFGSGTRLTVV.

The chain joins TRBV9 to TRBJ1-6, with 9 bases aligning to TRBD1. V was pared by 0 bases and J by 6 bases, with 1 base of the junction left unmatched. CDR1 SGDLS and CDR2 YYNGEE come from the germline V gene. The CDR3 is 15 amino acids. CDR3 sequence reads: CASSVEDRGNSPLHF. In DNA form, the CDR3 reads TGTGCCAGCAGCGTAGAGGACAGGGGTAATTCACCCCTCCACTTT.

V gene TRBV28 combines with J gene TRBJ1-6; unclear D gene. This CDR3 comprises 14 residues. V lost 6 bases, J lost 7 bases, and 13 bases lay in between. The V gene's germline CDR1 is MDHEN and CDR2 SYDVKM. CDR3 in DNA: TGTGCCAGCAGCCAAGGGCGCGGGAATTCACCCCTCCACTTT. It encodes CASSQGRGNSPLHF. The complete variable domain, with remaining parts taken from reference TRBV28 and TRBJ1-6, reads DVKVTQSSRYLVKRTGEKVFLECVQDMDHENMFWYRQDPGLGLRLIYFSYDVKMKEKGDIPEGYSVSREKKERFSLILESASTNQTSMYLCASSQGRGNSPLHFGNGTRLTVT.

This clone was seen a single time. This sequence joins TRBV6-5 and TRBJ1-2; D is possibly TRBD1 (5 bases). CDR3 length: 12 residues. The V end lost 7 bases, the J end lost 8 bases, and 14 bases lay between the germline ends. Germline CDR1 is MNHEY and CDR2 is SVGAGI. This chain's CDR3 is CASTTEWGGYTF. CDR3 DNA sequence: TGTGCCAGCACCACAGAATGGGGCGGCTACACCTTC.

CDR3 residues: CASSGVVGQIFTEAFF. The CDR3 DNA is TGTGCCAGCAGCGGAGTGGTGGGACAGATTTTCACTGAAGCTTTCTTT. The rearrangement joins TRBV11-2 to TRBJ1-1, with 7 bases identical to TRBD1. Germline trimming cut 5 bases from V and 4 bases from J; bases unmatched to any gene: 13. Germline V CDR1 and CDR2: SGHAT, FQNNGV. This CDR3 is built from 16 residues.

The chain uses TRBV7-9 and TRBJ1-1, with D maybe TRBD1 (6 bases). Trimming removed 0 bases from V and 1 base from J, with 18 bases in between. This CDR3 spans 18 amino acids. The germline V gene encodes CDR1 SEHNR and CDR2 FQNEAQ (reference sequence). CDR3 protein: CASSLALQGFGSNTEAFF. CDR3 DNA sequence: TGTGCCAGCAGCTTAGCCTTACAGGGATTCGGATCGAACACTGAAGCTTTCTTT.